One T cell receptor beta chain is described in this entry. The junction does not match germline at one end; this may be a read error. The germline CDR1 and CDR2 sequences are DFQATT and SNEGSKA (reference sequence). The CDR3 consists of 15 residues. These data come from a study of regulatory T cells in long-lasting Graves disease. The time point: newly diagnosed GD, antithyroid drugs for less than 3 months. Preparation of the TCR library used RNA extracted from PBMCs. TCR beta libraries were built with iRepertoire HTBI primers and Arm-PCR of CDR3 regions. TCRdb itself ran the multiplex PCR reads through MiXCR, one entry per CDR3 protein. The sample comprises hundreds of thousands of distinct CDR3 sequences, 13% of which are singletons, and roughly 10% rests with the top ten. The same sample was also studied in work on T cells in Graves' hyperthyroidism and ophthalmopathy.

The V and J genes are TRBV20-1 and TRBJ2-1; TRBD2 matches 10 bases. The TCR was taken from a man aged 25 to 45 with Graves disease. The sequences come from peripheral blood mononuclear cells (PBMCs), collected at new diagnosis, from a patient treated with antithyroid drugs. DNA of the CDR3: TGCAGTGCTGGGCCCGGGACTAGCGAGGCCCAGCAAGGTATCTTC. Translating gives CSAGPGTSEAQQGIF.